The sequence of this T cell receptor beta chain was determined in a study of cytomegalovirus exposure and HLA in healthy donors. Remarks on this clone: Other DNA sequences within the sample encode an identical CDR3.

Amplification used 60 Vbeta primers and 13 Jbeta primers. Clones were sequenced by immunoSEQ multiplex PCR, and TCRdb holds only the in-frame ones, with some missing. In the table there are some 190,000 clones, over 65% of which are singletons. Looked up from germline, CDR1 is SGHDN and CDR2 is FVKESK. CDR3 length: 14 amino acids. V was cut by 6 bases and J by 4 bases, with 10 bases left in between. Sequenced sample: PBMCs. The chain is built from TRBV14 and TRBJ1-6; D not resolved. The source of this sequence is a man in his late teens or twenties in good health and CMV-seronegative. CDR3 bases: TGTGCCAGCAGGCCAACGGGTTATAATTCACCCCTCCACTTT. As protein: CASRPTGYNSPLHF.